This T cell receptor beta chain was sequenced for a study of T cells in Graves' hyperthyroidism and ophthalmopathy. The CDR3 sequence is 15 residues long. Germline-derived CDR1 and CDR2 are DFQATT and SNEGSKA (reference sequence). Trimming left V 0 bases short and J 3 bases short, with 14 bases between. Researchers amplified the TCR beta CDR3 regions from RNA transcripts. The HTBI set primed first-round TCR CDR3 RT-PCR. Using its own MiXCR run on the multiplex PCR reads, TCRdb lists one record per CDR3 protein. The data hold around 350,000 distinct CDR3 sequences, with around 13% observed a single time.

Sequencing was done on a sample of blood. The TCR sequence derives from a woman younger than 30 with Graves' hyperthyroidism. V is TRBV20-1 and J is TRBJ2-5; D uncertain. CDR3 residues: CSARDTYWLKETQYF. DNA of the CDR3: TGCAGTGCTAGAGATACTTATTGGCTTAAAGAGACCCAGTACTTC.